The next 6 T cell receptor beta chains were all read from a single sample in a study of spatial heterogeneity in lung cancer. Noted time point: sample taken at primary tumor resection. Whole RNA was taken from tumor, nontumor lung or frozen PBMC; it was then sequenced unsorted. TCRdb recomputed calls from the 5' RACE reads with MiXCR, one row per CDR3 protein. The data hold roughly 10,000 distinct CDR3 sequences, with about 5% observed a single time. The input for sequencing was PBMCs, taken at surgery. These receptors were collected from a male donor with early-stage non-small cell lung cancer.

By sample fraction, this clonotype is medium-sized. The CDR3 sequence is CSVGNTYFSGANVLTF. DNA for the CDR3: TGCAGCGTTGGTAACACTTATTTCTCTGGGGCCAACGTCCTGACTTTC. The chain links TRBV29-1 to TRBJ2-6; D is unresolved. V shed 4 bases and J shed 0 bases, with 13 bases lying between them. The CDR3 is 16 amino acids. CDR1 and CDR2 (germline): SQVTM, ANQGSEA.

This clonotype was seen at least ten times. The rearrangement joins TRBV20-1 to TRBJ2-2, with 9 bases fitting TRBD2. V lost 2 bases to trimming and J lost 2 bases; unmatched junction nucleotides: 0. This CDR3 has 14 amino acids. CDR1 and CDR2 from the germline V gene are DFQATT and SNEGSKA (reference sequence). The CDR3 bases are TGCAGTGCTAGACTAGCGGGAAACACCGGGGAGCTGTTTTTT. It yields the protein CSARLAGNTGELFF.

This clonotype was counted ten times or more. V usage is TRBV7-8 and J usage is TRBJ2-7, with D possibly matching TRBD1 (6 bases). The CDR3 consists of 19 residues. V was clipped by 2 bases and J by 1 base, with 24 bases between them. Germline CDR1 SGHVS, CDR2 FQNEAQ. This chain's CDR3 is CASSLTTGLNPLDSYEQYF. CDR3 in DNA: TGTGCCAGCAGCTTAACGACAGGTCTGAACCCCTTGGATTCCTACGAGCAGTACTTC.

Sample share makes this clonotype medium-sized. This chain links TRBV5-1 with TRBJ1-2; the D gene is possibly TRBD1 (5 bases). CDR1 and CDR2 from the germline V gene are SGHRS and YFSETQ. V lost 4 bases, J lost 2 bases, and 12 bases lay in between. The CDR3 extends over 14 amino acids. The CDR3 here is CASSPGARNYGYTF. CDR3 nucleotide sequence: TGCGCCAGCAGCCCCGGGGCGCGAAACTATGGCTACACCTTC.

The sample holds many counts of this clonotype. The J gene is TRBJ2-7, the V gene TRBV7-6; 9 bases line up with TRBD1. The CDR3 has 14 residues. Germline CDR1 reads SGHVS; CDR2 reads FNYEAQ. V gave up 4 bases and J gave up 2 bases; unmatched junction bases: 3. DNA for the CDR3: TGTGCCAGCAGCTCCGGGACAGGGACCTACGAGCAGTACTTC. This codes for CASSSGTGTYEQYF. The complete variable domain, with remaining parts taken from reference TRBV7-6 and TRBJ2-7, reads GAGVSQSPRYKVTKRGQDVALRCDPISGHVSLYWYRQALGQGPEFLTYFNYEAQQDKSGLPNDRFSAERPEGSISTLTIQRTEQRDSAMYRCASSSGTGTYEQYFGPGTRLTVT.

This clonotype was counted at least ten times. For the CDR3, the DNA is TGTGCCATCAGTGAAATCATGACCGGGCCATCAGGGAGGACCCAGTACTTC. The encoded protein is CAISEIMTGPSGRTQYF. The chain joins TRBV10-3 to TRBJ2-5; perhaps D is TRBD1 or TRBD2 (5 bases each). This CDR3 contains 17 residues. The ends were cut back, 3 bases at V and 7 bases at J, with 24 bases in the middle. Per germline, CDR1 ENHRY and CDR2 SYGVKD.